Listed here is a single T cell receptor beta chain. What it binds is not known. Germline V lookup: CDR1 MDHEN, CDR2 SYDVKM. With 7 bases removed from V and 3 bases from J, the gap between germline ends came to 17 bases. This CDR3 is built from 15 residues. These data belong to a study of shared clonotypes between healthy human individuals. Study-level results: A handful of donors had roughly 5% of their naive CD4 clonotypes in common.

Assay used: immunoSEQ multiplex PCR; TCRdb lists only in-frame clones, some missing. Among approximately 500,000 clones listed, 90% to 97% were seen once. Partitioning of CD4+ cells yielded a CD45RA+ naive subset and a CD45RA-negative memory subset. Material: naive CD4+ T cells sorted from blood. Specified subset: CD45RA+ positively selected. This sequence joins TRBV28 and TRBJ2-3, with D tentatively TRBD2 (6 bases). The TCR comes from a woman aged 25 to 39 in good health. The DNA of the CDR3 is TGTGCCAGCACCCCGATGTGGGGGGAGACAGATACGCAGTATTTT. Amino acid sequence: CASTPMWGETDTQYF.